A single sample is the source of the 5 T cell receptor beta chains below, sequenced in a study of T cell responses to AZD1222 COVID-19 vaccine. This table comes from immunoSEQ multiplex PCR, and its TCRdb copy is limited to in-frame clones, with some not included. The table records about 89,000 clones, about nine tenths of them present only once. The input for sequencing was peripheral blood, taken 28 days after the second AZD1222 dose. These receptors originate from an adult who received the AZD1222 COVID-19 vaccine.

This clone was observed a single time. This chain uses TRBV10-1 with TRBJ2-5; TRBD2 agrees at 8 bases. The CDR3 contains 15 residues. Germline assignment: CDR1 WNHNN and CDR2 SYGVQD (reference sequence). After removal of 3 bases from V and 2 bases from J, the junction contained 5 bases not matched to a gene. The CDR3 reads CASSDPTSGQETQYF. The CDR3, as DNA: TGCGCCAGCAGTGACCCAACTAGCGGTCAAGAGACCCAGTACTTC.

The J gene is TRBJ1-5, the V gene TRBV5-6, with TRBD1 identical over 7 bases. The germline gives CDR1 SGHDT, CDR2 YYEEEE. The CDR3 consists of 15 residues. The V gene end was trimmed by 6 bases and the J gene end by 3 bases; junction bases not matched to a gene: 9. The CDR3 DNA reads TGTGCCAGCACCGTGACAGGGTTCCCCAATCAGCCCCAGCATTTT. Encoded protein: CASTVTGFPNQPQHF.

This clone was seen only once. The chain has TRBV5-1 and TRBJ2-2; the D call may be TRBD1 or TRBD2 (5 bases each). Trimming cost V 0 bases and J 5 bases, with 11 bases left between them. The length of the CDR3 is 15 residues. Germline CDR1 reads SGHRS; CDR2 reads YFSETQ. The CDR3 bases are TGCGCCAGCAGCTTGGGCCCAGGGACGACCGGGGAGCTGTTTTTT. It specifies CASSLGPGTTGELFF.

This clone showed up just once. The V and J genes are TRBV6-5 and TRBJ1-1, with D perhaps matching TRBD1 (6 bases). The CDR3 loop spans 13 amino acids. Trimming removed 2 bases at V and 5 bases at J, with 9 bases between. Germline V lookup: CDR1 MNHEY, CDR2 SVGAGI. DNA of the CDR3: TGTGCCAGCAGTTACCAAAGGGGGACTGAAGCTTTCTTT. This sequence encodes CASSYQRGTEAFF.

J is TRBJ1-1 and V is TRBV19; D is possibly TRBD1 (5 bases). The length of the CDR3 is 13 residues. The V gene's germline CDR1 is LNHDA and CDR2 SQIVND (reference sequence). V was trimmed by 7 bases and J by 7 bases, leaving 16 bases between them. The CDR3 bases are TGTGCCAGTAACGGTGCGGGGCGATTTGAAGCTTTCTTT. Translated, it gives CASNGAGRFEAFF.